This T cell receptor beta chain was captured in a study of early T cells in non-severe SARS-CoV-2 infection. Study-wide background: Unsorted whole-blood RNA was sequenced in bulk, leaving chains unpaired. Study results and caveats: Matching against VDJdb likely underestimated virus-specific expansions, favoring anti-spike CD8.

This clonotype was picked up many times. Its specificity is unknown. Using its own MiXCR run on the 5' RACE reads, TCRdb lists one record per CDR3 protein. The profile shows about 48,000 distinct CDR3 sequences, about 9.2% of them singletons. The CDR3 runs 13 residues. V dropped 8 bases and J dropped 1 base, with 14 bases sitting between them. CDR1 is GTSNPN and CDR2 is SVGIG in the germline V gene (reference sequence). The sequencing sample was made of whole blood. The rearrangement uses TRBV30 and TRBJ1-1; D ambiguous. The origin of this receptor is an adult who was a healthcare worker with PCR-confirmed SARS-CoV-2 infection or an uninfected control (not recorded which). CDR3 nucleotide sequence: TGTGCCCAAGAGGCCGGCCCGAACACTGAAGCTTTCTTT. Translating it yields CAQEAGPNTEAFF.